This TCR beta chain was identified during a study of cytomegalovirus exposure and HLA in healthy donors. Study-wide context: It was reported in a later analysis that the same platform had been used for the 120 validation repertoires as for the 550 to 700 first-cohort repertoires. Study-wide results and limits: The study designated over 150 TCR beta chains cytomegalovirus-associated. The classifier, whose performance was assessed in both the original and validation cohorts, reportedly diagnosed cytomegalovirus status with high specificity and sensitivity.

V was shortened by 0 bases and J by 0 bases, with 12 bases between the two germline ends. The CDR3 covers 16 residues. CDR1 and CDR2 from the germline V gene are SGHRS and YFSETQ. Donors came from a validation cohort of some 110 subjects, distinct from the first 666-subject cohort. For this clone: The target antigen is unknown.

TCRdb keeps only in-frame clones here, not all; method: immunoSEQ multiplex PCR. The profile shows under 200,000 clones, 70% to 90% of them singletons. V usage is TRBV5-1 and J usage is TRBJ1-1; TRBD1 is a possible D gene (6 bases). Material for sequencing was PBMCs. The source is a woman aged 30 to 39 in good health and CMV-seronegative. The DNA of the CDR3 is TGCGCCAGCAGCTTGGCCGCCAGGACAGTGAACACTGAAGCTTTCTTT. Encoded protein: CASSLAARTVNTEAFF. The whole variable domain, filled in from reference TRBV5-1 and TRBJ1-1, reads KAGVTQTPRYLIKTRGQQVTLSCSPISGHRSVSWYQQTPGQGLQFLFEYFSETQRNKGNFPGRFSGRQFSNSRSEMNVSTLELGDSALYLCASSLAARTVNTEAFFGQGTRLTVV.